This is a list of T cell receptor beta chains from one sample in a study of T cell repertoires in cytomegalovirus infection. TCRdb reprocessed the reads with MiXCR, giving one entry per CDR3 protein. The data contain roughly 760,000 distinct CDR3 sequences, 35% to 40% of them singletons. The sequenced sample consisted of PBMCs. These receptor sequences come from a human donor in good health (CMV status not recorded). Some clones in this sample may be carry-over from other donors' samples. Both conserved end residues are part of each CDR3. The order of the fields is V gene, J gene, D gene, clone size, CDR3 DNA, CDR3 protein. D genes are given only for firm matches. Clone size is given for some rows only: seen once, a few or many times, or a class if the clone is expanded.

V gene: TRBV6-5; J gene: TRBJ2-4; D gene: .; clone size: .; CDR3 DNA: TGTGCCAGCAGTCCCCACGCAACTAGCTGGGGGGTAGCCAAAAACATTCAGTACTTC; CDR3 protein: CASSPHATSWGVAKNIQYF
V gene: TRBV7-3; J gene: TRBJ2-3; D gene: .; clone size: .; CDR3 DNA: TGTGCCAGCAGCACCACTAGAACAGATACGCAGTATTTT; CDR3 protein: CASSTTRTDTQYF
V gene: TRBV6-6; J gene: TRBJ2-1; D gene: TRBD2; clone size: few; CDR3 DNA: TGTGCCACCCAGCGGGCGGGAGACTACAATGAGCAGTTCTTC; CDR3 protein: CATQRAGDYNEQFF
V gene: TRBV6-2/TRBV6-3; J gene: TRBJ2-2; D gene: .; clone size: few; CDR3 DNA: TGTGCCAGCAGTTACTTCGGAGCGAACACCGGGGAGCTGTTTTTT; CDR3 protein: CASSYFGANTGELFF
V gene: TRBV2; J gene: TRBJ1-5; D gene: .; clone size: few; CDR3 DNA: TGTGCCAGCAGTGTAGGGGGGGCGAGCAATCAGCCCCAGCATTTT; CDR3 protein: CASSVGGASNQPQHF
V gene: TRBV29-1; J gene: TRBJ2-1; D gene: .; clone size: few; CDR3 DNA: TGCAGCGTTGAAGATCCGAGGGGTAATGAGCAGTTCTTC; CDR3 protein: CSVEDPRGNEQFF
V gene: TRBV28; J gene: TRBJ2-1; D gene: .; clone size: .; CDR3 DNA: TGTGCCAGCAGTTTACAGACGGGAGTCGGTGTAAGCAATGAGCAGTTCTTC; CDR3 protein: CASSLQTGVGVSNEQFF
V gene: TRBV3-1; J gene: TRBJ2-7; D gene: TRBD2; clone size: few; CDR3 DNA: TGTGCCAGCAGCCCGAGGGGAGGGAGGGCCGCGTACGAGCAGTACTTC; CDR3 protein: CASSPRGGRAAYEQYF
V gene: TRBV6-2/TRBV6-3; J gene: TRBJ1-1; D gene: .; clone size: few; CDR3 DNA: TGTGCCAGCACGGACCCGAACACTGAAGCTTTCTTT; CDR3 protein: CASTDPNTEAFF
V gene: TRBV10-3; J gene: TRBJ2-5; D gene: .; clone size: few; CDR3 DNA: TGTGCCATCAGTGAGACGCGGGGGCGAGCCCAAGAGACCCAGTACTTC; CDR3 protein: CAISETRGRAQETQYF
V gene: TRBV7-2; J gene: TRBJ1-1; D gene: .; clone size: many; CDR3 DNA: TGTGCCAGCAGCTTAGTCCGGACAAACACTGAAGCTTTCTTT; CDR3 protein: CASSLVRTNTEAFF
V gene: TRBV4-2; J gene: TRBJ2-3; D gene: TRBD1; clone size: .; CDR3 DNA: TGTGCCAGCAGCCAACGGCTCAGGGGGCAAGGGGCAGATACGCAGTATTTT; CDR3 protein: CASSQRLRGQGADTQYF
V gene: TRBV7-9; J gene: TRBJ2-7; D gene: .; clone size: .; CDR3 DNA: TGTGCCAGCAGCGCTATGGGAGAGCAGTACTTC; CDR3 protein: CASSAMGEQYF
V gene: TRBV11-3; J gene: TRBJ2-3; D gene: .; clone size: few; CDR3 DNA: TGTGCCAGCAGCTTCAGCCGAGGGGGACGTGCCCCAGATACGCAGTATTTT; CDR3 protein: CASSFSRGGRAPDTQYF
V gene: TRBV6-1; J gene: TRBJ1-5; D gene: .; clone size: few; CDR3 DNA: TGTGCCAGCAGAATGAATACGGGGGGGATTCAGCCCCAGCATTTT; CDR3 protein: CASRMNTGGIQPQHF
V gene: TRBV28; J gene: TRBJ2-1; D gene: TRBD2; clone size: few; CDR3 DNA: TGTGCCAGCAGGGACGAGCGGGGGAGCTCCTACAATGAGCAGTTCTTC; CDR3 protein: CASRDERGSSYNEQFF